These 7 T cell receptor beta chains were all obtained from the same sample, sequenced in a study of spatial heterogeneity in lung cancer. Their antigen targets remain unknown. Indicated time point: sample taken at primary tumor resection. Each CDR3 protein is one row after TCRdb ran MiXCR on the 5' RACE reads. In the table there are around 20,000 distinct CDR3 sequences, about 6.5% of which are singletons. Regarding the study as a whole: Tumoral mutation counts were tracked by counts of expanded intratumoral alpha and beta TCRs.

The specimen was lung tumor tissue, collected at surgery. The receptors derive from a female donor with early-stage non-small cell lung cancer.

In this sample, this clonotype turned up many times. The J gene is TRBJ1-1, the V gene TRBV20-1; D ambiguous. Germline CDR1 and CDR2: DFQATT and SNEGSKA (reference sequence). The V end lost 3 bases, the J end lost 3 bases, and 11 bases lay between the germline ends. This CDR3 is 13 amino acids long. This chain's CDR3 is CSASHAKYTEAFF. The CDR3 bases are TGCAGTGCTAGTCACGCGAAGTACACTGAAGCTTTCTTT.

This clonotype was observed at least ten times. The gene calls are TRBV7-2 and TRBJ1-5, with 7 bases identical to TRBD1. The junction had 13 bases not matched to a gene; V was cut back by 5 bases and J by 0 bases. CDR1 and CDR2 from the germline V gene are SGHTA and FQGNSA. The CDR3 has 18 residues. The CDR3 loop is CASSPGTERWYSNQPQHF. DNA for the CDR3: TGTGCCAGCAGCCCCGGGACAGAACGGTGGTATAGCAATCAGCCCCAGCATTTT.

This clonotype was observed a few times. J is TRBJ1-6 and V is TRBV2; the match to TRBD1 covers 7 bases. Trimming at V came to 5 bases and at J to 12 bases, leaving 13 bases not matched to a gene. Germline V CDR1 and CDR2: SNHLY, FYNNEI. CDR3 length: 15 amino acids. CDR3: CASSSGQARRGPLHF. The CDR3 DNA sequence: TGTGCCAGCAGTTCCGGACAGGCCCGGAGGGGACCCCTCCACTTT.

This clonotype has only a few counts. This chain joins TRBV7-9 and TRBJ2-7, with TRBD1 matching 9 bases. Germline lookup yields CDR1 SEHNR and CDR2 FQNEAQ (reference sequence). The CDR3 is 16 amino acids. V lost 5 bases to trimming and J lost 4 bases; unmatched junction nucleotides: 12. The CDR3 is CASSISSGTGRYEQYF. DNA for the CDR3: TGTGCCAGCAGCATATCATCCGGGACAGGGCGATACGAGCAGTACTTC.

The gene calls are TRBV7-3 and TRBJ2-3, with D perhaps TRBD1 (6 bases). The CDR3 is 16 residues long. V lost 1 base and J lost 1, with 12 bases in between. Germline CDR1 and CDR2: SGHTA and FQGTGA. The CDR3 DNA reads TGTGCCAGCAGCTTAATGGTGACAGGAGGCACAGATACGCAGTATTTT. Translated: CASSLMVTGGTDTQYF.

The chain couples TRBV3-1 to TRBJ2-5; 11 bases fit TRBD2. With V trimmed by 3 bases and J by 1 base, 1 base remained unmatched. The CDR3 has 15 residues. The germline CDR1 and CDR2 sequences are LGHDT and YNNKEL (reference sequence). The CDR3 spells CASSQGTSGQETQYF. In DNA form, the CDR3 reads TGTGCCAGCAGCCAGGGGACTAGCGGCCAAGAGACCCAGTACTTC.

The V gene is TRBV7-2, the J gene TRBJ2-7, with a possible D match to TRBD1 (6 bases). The CDR3 loop spans 15 amino acids. V gave up 2 bases and J gave up 1 base, with 12 bases separating them. Germline V lookup: CDR1 SGHTA, CDR2 FQGNSA. CDR3 residues: CASSLRTGSSYEQYF. The CDR3 nucleotides read TGTGCCAGCAGCTTACGAACAGGGAGTTCCTACGAGCAGTACTTC.